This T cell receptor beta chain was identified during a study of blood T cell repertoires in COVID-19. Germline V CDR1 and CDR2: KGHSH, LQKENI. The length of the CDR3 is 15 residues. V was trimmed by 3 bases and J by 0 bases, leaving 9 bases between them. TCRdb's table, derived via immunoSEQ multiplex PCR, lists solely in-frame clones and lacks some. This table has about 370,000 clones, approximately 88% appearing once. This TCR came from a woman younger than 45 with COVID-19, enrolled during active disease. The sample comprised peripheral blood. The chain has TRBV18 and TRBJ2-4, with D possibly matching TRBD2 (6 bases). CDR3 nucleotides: TGTGCCAGCTCACCGGGCGGGACAGCCAAAAACATTCAGTACTTC. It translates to CASSPGGTAKNIQYF.